This entry features one T cell receptor (beta chain) sequence. Methods used by the authors: Scientists estimated how many nucleated cells there were by amplifying reference gene primers. The protocol was immunoSEQ multiplex PCR, while the TCRdb copy is restricted to in-frame clones and leaves out a portion. V and J calls and clone size are as listed in that table; D and trimming were resolved from the DNA. The sample lists some 81,000 clones; 90% to 95% were seen once. The sample comes from a study of blood T cell repertoires in COVID-19. For the study at large: Samples came from the United States, Italy and Spain, spanning acute and convalescent COVID-19. T cells, B-cell-depleted T cells, or PBMCs supplied cDNA or gDNA.

The V gene's germline CDR1 is MGHDK and CDR2 SYGVNS. The CDR3 loop spans 14 amino acids. V was cut by 8 bases and J by 2 bases, with 16 bases left in between. Sequencing was carried out using peripheral blood. The chain has TRBV25-1 and TRBJ2-7; D is perhaps TRBD2 (6 bases). The TCR was taken from a human donor with active COVID-19. The donor label of this sample is uncertain. The CDR3 sequence: CASGSPGLPYEQYF. CDR3 DNA: TGTGCCAGCGGCTCCCCGGGACTTCCCTACGAGCAGTACTTC.